The present T cell receptor beta chain was sequenced within a study of T cell responses to AZD1222 COVID-19 vaccine. Study overall: Second-dose recipients at about 4 or about 12 weeks were treated as one pooled group.

The CDR3 spans 16 residues. Germline loops: CDR1 KGHSH, CDR2 LQKENI. Trimming pared 2 bases from V and 1 base from J, leaving 14 bases between. General study results and limits: Repertoires were obtained only post-peak T cell response.

Data came from immunoSEQ multiplex PCR; TCRdb stores just in-frame clones and leaves some out. The data contain 100,000 to 120,000 clones, roughly 90% of them singletons. In regard to this clone: The antigen is undetermined.

The rearrangement joins TRBV18 to TRBJ1-1; the D gene is possibly TRBD1 (6 bases). The specimen was peripheral blood, collected on day 0 of AZD1222 vaccination. The TCR comes from an adult in good health. The chain's CDR3 is CASSPSPVGGNTEAFF. In DNA form, the CDR3 reads TGTGCCAGCTCACCATCACCGGTAGGGGGGAACACTGAAGCTTTCTTT.